This T cell receptor beta chain was retrieved from a study of a mutant IDH1 vaccine in newly diagnosed glioma. Study-level background: Administration of eight vaccinations to patients took place in weeks 1, 3, 5, 7, 11, 15, 19, 23.

Specified time point: week 5, during vaccination. Doses comprised 300 ug of mutant IDH1 20-mer peptide each, plus topical imiquimod. This CDR3 contains 14 residues. V dropped 6 bases and J dropped 4; count of bases not matched to a gene: 8. The germline CDR1 and CDR2 sequences are MNHEY and SVGAGI. Concerning this clone: Its target is not known.

TCRdb's copy holds only in-frame clones and misses some; the assay was immunoSEQ multiplex PCR. The sample includes around 52,000 clones, 78% seen only once; the top ten take 1.8%. V and J are TRBV6-5 and TRBJ1-1, with TRBD1 identical over 7 bases. This TCR came from a woman aged 40 to 50 with glioma. The specimen was PBMCs, collected from a glioma patient whose treatment included an IDH1 peptide vaccine. For the CDR3, the DNA is TGTGCCAGCAGAAGGCCGACAGGGACCACTGAAGCTTTCTTT. It specifies CASRRPTGTTEAFF.